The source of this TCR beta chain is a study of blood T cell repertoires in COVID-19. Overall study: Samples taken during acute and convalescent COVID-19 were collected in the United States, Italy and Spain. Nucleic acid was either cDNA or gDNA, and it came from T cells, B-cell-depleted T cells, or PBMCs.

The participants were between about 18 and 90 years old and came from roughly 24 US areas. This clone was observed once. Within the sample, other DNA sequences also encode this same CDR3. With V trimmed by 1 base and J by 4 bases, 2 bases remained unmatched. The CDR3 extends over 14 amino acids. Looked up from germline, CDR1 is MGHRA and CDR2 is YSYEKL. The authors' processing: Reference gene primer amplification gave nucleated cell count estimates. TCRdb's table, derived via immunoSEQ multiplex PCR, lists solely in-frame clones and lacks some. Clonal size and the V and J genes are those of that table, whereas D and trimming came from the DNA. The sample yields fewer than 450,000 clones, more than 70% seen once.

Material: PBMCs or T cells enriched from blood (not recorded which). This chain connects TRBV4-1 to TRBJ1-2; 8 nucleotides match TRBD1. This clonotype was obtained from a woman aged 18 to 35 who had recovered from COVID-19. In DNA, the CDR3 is TGCGCCAGCAGCCAAGTACAGGGGGTCTATGGCTACACCTTC. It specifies CASSQVQGVYGYTF.